A single T cell receptor beta chain is shown here with its context. Ten or more counts support this clonotype. Its specific antigen is unknown. Qualities for individual bases were not recorded, and no much larger clone is one base off. The germline V end is reduced by 5 bases and the J end by 5 bases; junction bases left unmatched: 3. CDR1 and CDR2 were assigned from the germline V gene as SGHTA and FQGNSA. Spanning cysteine to phenylalanine, the CDR3 consists of 13 amino acids. Only the CDR3 region is kept as DNA, spanning 39 bases read in frame from base 1. The run used an Illumina HiSeq 1500. The public reads were reanalyzed by TCRdb: fastp trimming at Q25, MiXCR alignment, in-frame beta chains only. Identical CDR3 protein sequences are pooled into one entry, listed with their most common genes and DNA. Recorded for this sample are under 200,000 distinct CDR3 sequences; 7.5% to 10% of them occurred a single time. The ten largest clones take up approximately 4.2% of the sample.

The sample comes from a study of T cell repertoires in cytomegalovirus infection (dated by TCRdb to between 2018 and 2021). Turning to the overall study: The HLA type of each donor mattered for the analysis, because public TCR beta signatures pointed to carriage of CMV infection along with the matching HLA type. The research as a whole found: In both this cohort and an independent cohort of some 380 donors, the cumulative frequency of public TCR beta family members distinguished carriers of CMV infection plus the relevant HLA type. The ex vivo response was dominated by HLA-C-restricted CMV-specific TCR beta clonotypes, and the single most frequent clonotype in two of eight donors was supplied by these HLA-C-restricted clonotypes.

This sequence uses TRBV7-2 and TRBJ2-7; TRBD1 agrees with 10 junctional bases. The sequenced material came from PBMCs. This sequence was found in a human donor in good health (CMV status not recorded). Some clones in this sample may be carry-over from other donors' samples. The sequenced DNA is TGTGCCAGCAGCCGGGACAGGGGCCACGAGCAGTACTTC. It encodes CASSRDRGHEQYF. Reference TRBV7-2 and TRBJ2-7 genes cover what lies past the CDR3, so the full variable domain is GAGVSQSPSNKVTEKGKDVELRCDPISGHTALYWYRQSLGQGLEFLIYFQGNSAPDKSGLPSDRFSAERTGGSVSTLTIQRTQQEDSAVYLCASSRDRGHEQYFGPGTRLTVT.